This note documents a single TCR beta chain sequence. What it binds is unknown. These data originate in a study of blood T cells in healthy people across ages. For the second PCR, which ran for roughly 7 to 11 cycles, a sample-barcoded 5' primer and a J-beta primer mix were used. The authors tagged each cDNA molecule using a template-switch adaptor with 12 random nucleotides. Using its own MiXCR run on the 5' RACE reads, TCRdb lists one record per CDR3 protein. The table shows some 1,800,000 distinct CDR3 sequences, with more than 35% occurring only once. Germline lookup yields CDR1 DFQATT and CDR2 SNEGSKA (reference sequence). Between the trimmed V and J ends, which lost 3 bases and 5 bases, there was a span of 17 bases. The CDR3 covers 15 residues. General study findings and limits: Expanded clonotype changes were possibly confounded by unknown donor CMV status.

The sequenced sample consisted of blood. The receptor's source is a human donor in good health. This chain connects TRBV20-1 to TRBJ1-5, with D tentatively TRBD1 (5 bases). CDR3 amino acids: CSASDRDTFHQPQHF. DNA for the CDR3: TGCAGTGCTAGTGACAGAGATACTTTCCATCAGCCCCAGCATTTT.